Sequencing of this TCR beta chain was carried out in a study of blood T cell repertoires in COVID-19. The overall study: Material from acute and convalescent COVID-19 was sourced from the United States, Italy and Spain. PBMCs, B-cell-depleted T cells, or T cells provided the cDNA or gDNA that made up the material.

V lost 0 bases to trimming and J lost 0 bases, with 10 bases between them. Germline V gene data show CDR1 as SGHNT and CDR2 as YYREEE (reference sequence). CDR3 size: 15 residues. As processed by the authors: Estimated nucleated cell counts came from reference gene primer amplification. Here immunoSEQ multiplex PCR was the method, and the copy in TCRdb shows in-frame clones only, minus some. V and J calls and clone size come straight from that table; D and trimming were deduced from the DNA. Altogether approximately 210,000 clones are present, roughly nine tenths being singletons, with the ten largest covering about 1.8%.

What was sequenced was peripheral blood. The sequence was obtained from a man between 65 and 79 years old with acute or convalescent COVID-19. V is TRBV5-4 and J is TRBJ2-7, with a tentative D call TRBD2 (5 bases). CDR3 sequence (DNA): TGTGCCAGCAGCTTGGCCAATCGGGACTCCTACGAGCAGTACTTC. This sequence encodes CASSLANRDSYEQYF.